One and the same sample provided the 26 T cell receptor beta chains below, sequenced in a study of shared clonotypes between healthy human individuals. Repertoires were generated with immunoSEQ multiplex PCR, while TCRdb's copy carries only in-frame clones and drops some. The sample lists about 500,000 clones, approximately 80% occurring once. The sequenced sample consisted of PBMCs. The receptors stem from a woman between 40 and 50 years old in good health. Some clones in this sample may be carry-over from other donors' samples.

The chain combines TRBV4-1 with TRBJ2-2, with a weak D call TRBD2 (5 bases). The CDR3 spans 17 residues. Deletions cut 0 bases from V and 2 bases from J, with 13 bases between. Germline CDR1 is MGHRA and CDR2 is YSYEKL. The CDR3 bases are TGCGCCAGCAGCCAAGATAGGAGGCGGAACAACACCGGGGAGCTGTTTTTT. Translation: CASSQDRRRNNTGELFF.

Details on this clone: The junction and the germline gene differ at one end; a read error may be behind it. The chain is built from TRBV29-1 and TRBJ2-7; perhaps TRBD2 as D (6 bases). The CDR3 is 13 amino acids. Germline V gene sequence: CDR1 SQVTM, CDR2 ANQGSEA. The CDR3 nucleotides are TGCAGCGTCATCCGGGACTCCTCCCACGAGCAGCACTTC. This encodes CSVIRDSSHEQHF.

V gene TRBV6-1 combines with J gene TRBJ2-7; 7 bases fit TRBD1. Germline CDR1 and CDR2: MNHNS and SASEGT. V lost 5 bases and J lost 3; bases outside the gene matches: 10. The CDR3 is 15 residues long. CDR3 nucleotide sequence: TGTGCCAGCAGTTTAAGGACAGGTTGGGTCTACGAGCAGTACTTC. It is translated as CASSLRTGWVYEQYF.

The V gene is TRBV25-1, the J gene TRBJ1-2, with 7 nucleotides matching TRBD1. V lost 3 bases, J lost 4 bases, and 17 bases stayed unmatched. The CDR3 sequence is 18 residues long. Germline assignment: CDR1 MGHDK and CDR2 SYGVNS. The CDR3, as DNA: TGTGCCAGCAGTGATTCCCCACGAACCCGGGACAGCCCCTATGGCTACACCTTC. Its protein product is CASSDSPRTRDSPYGYTF.

Ten or more counts support this clone. Other DNA sequences in the same sample also yield this CDR3. The chain joins TRBV29-1 to TRBJ2-3; 8 bases are a match to TRBD2. Germline trimming cut 8 bases from V and 8 bases from J; bases unmatched to any gene: 9. The CDR3 runs to 12 residues. The germline gives CDR1 SQVTM, CDR2 ANQGSEA. DNA for the CDR3: TGCAGCACCCGGGGGGGGGAAAGTACGCAGTATTTT. Its translation is CSTRGGESTQYF.

The chain is built from TRBV7-9 and TRBJ2-2; 10 bases are a match to TRBD1. The CDR3 is made up of 15 amino acids. The germline CDR1 and CDR2 sequences are SEHNR and FQNEAQ (reference sequence). V lost 6 bases to trimming and J lost 5 bases; unmatched junction nucleotides: 6. This CDR3 is CASRERQGATGELFF. The CDR3, as DNA: TGTGCCAGCAGGGAGAGACAGGGGGCGACCGGGGAGCTGTTTTTT.

The chain is built from TRBV5-1 and TRBJ2-3; D tentatively fits TRBD1 or TRBD2 (6 bases each). V was clipped by 7 bases and J by 2 bases, with 14 bases between them. Looked up from germline, CDR1 is SGHRS and CDR2 is YFSETQ. The CDR3 consists of 14 residues. This chain's CDR3 is CASHRGGSTDTQYF. The CDR3 nucleotides read TGCGCCAGCCACAGAGGGGGGTCCACAGATACGCAGTATTTT.

Worth noting for this clone: It differs at one base from a far larger clone, so likely a read error. The same CDR3 can be traced to other DNA sequences in this sample. The V gene is TRBV2, the J gene TRBJ2-1; 10 bases align to TRBD1. The CDR3 sequence is 15 residues long. J gave up 5 bases and V 8 bases, and 9 bases lay outside the gene matches. Germline CDR1 reads SNHLY; CDR2 reads FYNNEI. Here the CDR3 DNA reads TGTGCCAGCCATTTGGTAGGACAGGGGGACAATGAGCAGTTCTTC. Amino acid sequence: CASHLVGQGDNEQFF. The full variable domain, its missing parts supplied by reference TRBV2 and TRBJ2-1, is EPEVTQTPSHQVTQMGQEVILRCVPISNHLYFYWYRQILGQKVEFLVSFYNNEISEKSEIFDDQFSVERPDGSNFTLKIRSTKLEDSAMYFCASHLVGQGDNEQFFGPGTRLTVL.

The chain carries TRBV11-2 and TRBJ2-5, with TRBD2 as a possible D gene (7 bases). This CDR3 region has 14 residues. Per the germline V gene, CDR1 is SGHAT and CDR2 is FQNNGV. Trimming took off 5 bases at V and 7 bases at J, with 17 bases between the two ends. This CDR3 is CASSRGSRGGTQYF. CDR3 DNA: TGTGCCAGCAGCCGAGGATCAAGGGGGGGGACCCAGTACTTC.

In its sample, this clone was seen many times. In the same sample, other DNA sequences code for this CDR3. The genes are TRBV27 and TRBJ1-2; 9 bases map to TRBD1. V lost 3 bases, J lost 3 bases, and 8 bases stayed unmatched. CDR3 length: 16 amino acids. The germline V gene encodes CDR1 MNHEY and CDR2 SMNVEV (reference sequence). CDR3 coding DNA: TGTGCCAGCAGTTTCCTCCGGACAGGGGCGTACTATGGCTACACCTTC. Its protein is CASSFLRTGAYYGYTF.

The chain carries TRBV28 and TRBJ2-3, with D unclear. Trimming pared 10 bases from V and 2 bases from J, leaving 10 bases between. The CDR3 covers 12 residues. Germline CDR1 and CDR2: MDHEN and SYDVKM. The CDR3 coding sequence is TGTGCCACCGCTCGTTCCACAGATACGCAGTATTTT. Its translation: CATARSTDTQYF.

The gene calls are TRBV18 and TRBJ2-5, with D possibly matching TRBD1 (6 bases). The V and J ends lost 3 bases and 4 bases respectively, with 15 bases between them. Germline-derived CDR1 and CDR2 are KGHSH and LQKENI. The CDR3 runs 15 residues. The CDR3, as DNA: TGTGCCAGCTCACCTAGAACAGGGCACCGAGAGACCCAGTACTTC. It encodes CASSPRTGHRETQYF.

This chain uses TRBV6-1 with TRBJ1-5; 12 bases agree with TRBD1. The germline gives CDR1 MNHNS, CDR2 SASEGT. Trimming at V came to 3 bases and at J to 0 bases, leaving 9 bases not matched to a gene. The length of the CDR3 is 19 residues. As DNA, the CDR3 is TGTGCCAGCAGTGACACCGGGGACAGGGGGCTCGATAGCAATCAGCCCCAGCATTTT. Translated: CASSDTGDRGLDSNQPQHF.

Concerning this clone: A much bigger clone sits one base away, suggesting this may be a read error. The V gene is TRBV19, the J gene TRBJ2-5; the D is unclear. Germline V gene sequence: CDR1 LNHDA, CDR2 SQIVND (reference sequence). This CDR3 contains 13 residues. The CDR3 region has the DNA TGTGCCAGTAGTAGGGCGTTCCAAGAGGCCCAGTACTTC. It yields the protein CASSRAFQEAQYF.

This clone was seen once. This chain's CDR3 is CASSRLNEQFF. The CDR3 region has the DNA TGTGCCAGCAGTAGGCTTAATGAGCAGTTCTTC. This sequence joins TRBV2 and TRBJ2-1; no reliable D call. Germline CDR1 reads SNHLY; CDR2 reads FYNNEI. Trimming took 5 bases from V and 7 from J, leaving 6 bases between them. This CDR3 spans 11 amino acids.

This clone has just one count. In DNA form, the CDR3 reads TGTGCCAGCAGCCCAAATCCCGACAGGCCCGGCGACCCCTACGAGCAGTACTTC. Protein product: CASSPNPDRPGDPYEQYF. This rearrangement joins TRBV7-6 to TRBJ2-7; TRBD1 might be the D (6 bases). CDR1 is SGHVS and CDR2 is FNYEAQ in the germline V gene. The V and J ends lost 5 bases and 2 bases respectively, with 25 bases between them. The CDR3 covers 18 residues.

Notes on this clone: Other nucleotide sequences from this sample produce the same CDR3. This chain connects TRBV7-9 to TRBJ2-2; D uncertain. This CDR3 is built from 12 residues. Germline CDR1 is SEHNR and CDR2 is FQNEAQ (reference sequence). V was cut by 6 bases and J by 3 bases, with 5 bases left in between. The CDR3 region is CASSRDTGELFF. The CDR3, as DNA: TGTGCCAGCAGTCGGGACACCGGGGAGCTGTTTTTT.

DNA for the CDR3: TGCGCCAGCAGCCCAGACCGTCCGGGGGAGCAGTTCTTC. This translates into CASSPDRPGEQFF. The chain links TRBV4-3 to TRBJ2-1; D is perhaps TRBD2 (5 bases). The CDR3 covers 13 residues. V was cut by 4 bases and J by 10 bases, with 14 bases left in between. Looked up from germline, CDR1 is LGHNA and CDR2 is YSLEER.

Notes on this clone: With a far larger clone one base away, a read error is the likely cause. The chain is built from TRBV4-2 and TRBJ2-5, with 9 bases lining up with TRBD1. The germline CDR1 and CDR2 sequences are LGHNA and YNFKEQ. The CDR3 spans 14 residues. This CDR3 is CASSQGDRDETRYF. In DNA form, the CDR3 reads TGTGCCAGCAGCCAAGGGGACAGGGATGAGACCCGGTACTTC.

The chain uses TRBV11-2 and TRBJ1-1; 9 nucleotides agree with TRBD1. J gave up 7 bases and V 3 bases, and 9 bases lay outside the gene matches. Germline loops: CDR1 SGHAT, CDR2 FQNNGV. This CDR3 is 15 amino acids long. The CDR3, as DNA: TGTGCCAGCAGCTTGGCCTCCGGGACAGGGCTTGAAGCTTTCTTT. Translated, it gives CASSLASGTGLEAFF. Filled out from reference TRBV11-2 and TRBJ1-1, the complete variable domain reads EAGVAQSPRYKIIEKRQSVAFWCNPISGHATLYWYQQILGQGPKLLIQFQNNGVVDDSQLPKDRFSAERLKGVDSTLKIQPAKLEDSAVYLCASSLASGTGLEAFFGQGTRLTVV.

This chain links TRBV6-1 with TRBJ1-5; D possibly corresponds to TRBD1 (6 bases). The germline V gene encodes CDR1 MNHNS and CDR2 SASEGT. The V and J ends lost 7 bases and 0 bases respectively, with 13 bases between them. The CDR3 totals 15 residues. As DNA, the CDR3 is TGTGCCAGCATCATGGACAGTTATAGCAATCAGCCCCAGCATTTT. It codes for CASIMDSYSNQPQHF.

This clone was counted at least ten times. The genes are TRBV19 and TRBJ2-4; D ambiguous. Germline CDR1 reads LNHDA; CDR2 reads SQIVND (reference sequence). Trimming pared 5 bases from V and 7 bases from J, leaving 30 bases between. The CDR3 sequence is 19 residues long. The CDR3 coding sequence is TGTGCCAGTAGTCCCCGTTTTCGGTTTTTAGCTTCTTTTATGAACATTCAGTACTTC. It is translated as CASSPRFRFLASFMNIQYF.

About this clone: A much bigger clone sits one base away, suggesting this may be a read error. Other nucleotide sequences in the sample specify the same CDR3. V usage is TRBV28 and J usage is TRBJ2-5; D not resolved. The CDR3 totals 15 residues. Germline V gives CDR1 MDHEN, CDR2 SYDVKM. Trimming took off 6 bases at V and 2 bases at J, with 16 bases between the two ends. The CDR3 coding sequence is TGTGCCAGCAGCCCACTATTACGGGCTCAAGAGACCCAGTACTTC. As protein: CASSPLLRAQETQYF.

The chain is built from TRBV6-4 and TRBJ1-1; TRBD1 might be the D (5 bases). This CDR3 spans 13 amino acids. Germline loops: CDR1 MRHNA, CDR2 SNTAGT. V shed 2 bases and J shed 6 bases, with 10 bases lying between them. The CDR3 DNA reads as TGTGCCAGCAGTGACGGGGCCGGAGCTGAAGCTTTCTTT. This gives the protein CASSDGAGAEAFF.

J is TRBJ2-1 and V is TRBV30, with 8 nucleotides matching TRBD2. The CDR3 is 15 amino acids. The germline V gene has CDR1 GTSNPN and CDR2 SVGIG (reference sequence). V shed 3 bases and J 4 bases; nucleotides not matched to a gene: 8. The CDR3 DNA is TGTGCCTGGAGGCTCGGGCTAGCGGGTTACAATGAGCAGTTCTTC. Amino acid sequence: CAWRLGLAGYNEQFF. The full variable domain, its missing parts supplied by reference TRBV30 and TRBJ2-1, is SQTIHQWPATLVQPVGSPLSLECTVEGTSNPNLYWYRQAAGRGLQLLFYSVGIGQISSEVPQNLSASRPQDRQFILSSKKLLLSDSGFYLCAWRLGLAGYNEQFFGPGTRLTVL.

About this clone: A single base separates this from a much larger clone, so it may be a read error. In the same sample, other DNA sequences code for this CDR3. The chain recombines TRBV7-2 with TRBJ1-1, with TRBD1 matching over 7 bases. This CDR3 region has 15 residues. With 1 base clipped from V and 1 base from J, the junction kept 3 bases outside the gene matches. Looked up from germline, CDR1 is SGHTA and CDR2 is FQGNSA. This CDR3 reads CASSLGDRRNTEAFF. DNA of the CDR3: TGTGCCAGCAGCTTAGGGGACAGAAGGAACACTGAAGCTTTCTTT.